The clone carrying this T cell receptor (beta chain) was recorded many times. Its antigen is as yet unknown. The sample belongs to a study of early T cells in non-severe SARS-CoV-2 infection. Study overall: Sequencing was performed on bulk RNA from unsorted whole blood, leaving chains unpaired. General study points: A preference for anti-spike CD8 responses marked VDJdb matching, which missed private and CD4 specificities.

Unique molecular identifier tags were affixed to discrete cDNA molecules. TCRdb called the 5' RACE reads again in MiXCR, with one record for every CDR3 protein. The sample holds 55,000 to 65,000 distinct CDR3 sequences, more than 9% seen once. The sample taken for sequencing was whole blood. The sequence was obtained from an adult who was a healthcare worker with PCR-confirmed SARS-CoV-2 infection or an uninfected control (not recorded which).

The CDR3: CAWSWGGNEQFF. The CDR3 nucleotides read TGTGCCTGGAGTTGGGGAGGGAATGAGCAGTTCTTC. The chain is built from TRBV30 and TRBJ2-1; 7 nucleotides agree with TRBD2. Trimming took 2 bases from V and 7 from J; bases not matched to a gene: 2. This CDR3 has 12 residues. Germline V gives CDR1 GTSNPN, CDR2 SVGIG (reference sequence).